The sequence of this T cell receptor (beta chain) was determined in a study of blood T cell repertoires in COVID-19. Study summary: The samples span acute and convalescent COVID-19 from the United States, Italy and Spain. PBMCs, B-cell-depleted T cells, or T cells provided the cDNA or gDNA that made up the material.

CDR3 length: 14 amino acids. V dropped 4 bases and J dropped 6; count of bases not matched to a gene: 8. The germline V gene has CDR1 LGHNT and CDR2 FRNRAP. Original analysis: Nucleated cell counts were estimated from reference gene primer amplification. Clones were sequenced by immunoSEQ multiplex PCR, and TCRdb holds only the in-frame ones, with some missing. For V, J and clone size, that table is used; D and trimming come from the DNA. The sample carries about 400,000 clones, around 89% recorded once. This chain uses TRBV12-5 with TRBJ1-2; 7 bases align to TRBD1. The specimen sequenced was peripheral blood. The receptor was isolated from a young woman with acute or convalescent COVID-19. The CDR3 nucleotides read TGTGCTAGTGGTTCCAAGGGGGCGGGCGATGGCTACACCTTC. Its protein is CASGSKGAGDGYTF.